These T cell receptor beta chains were read from a single sample in a study of blood T cell repertoires in COVID-19. Some clones are missing from TCRdb's copy, which holds only in-frame ones; the method was immunoSEQ multiplex PCR. The sample holds around 330,000 clones; 89% are singletons and the top ten take over 9%. The sequencing sample was made of PBMCs or T cells enriched from blood (not recorded which). Receptors were obtained from a woman aged 40 to 49 who had recovered from COVID-19. Each CDR3 is given with its conserved first and last residue. The order of the fields is J gene, V gene, D gene, clone size, CDR3 protein, CDR3 DNA. The D gene is left open where the match is weak. Where a row states a size, it is once, few, many or the class of an expanded clone; other rows omit it.

>TRBJ1-1|TRBV4-3|TRBD1|.
CASSLGQDGTEAFF
TGCGCCAGCAGTTTAGGACAGGACGGCACTGAAGCTTTCTTT
>TRBJ1-2|TRBV27|TRBD1|.
CASAPGQGRVGYGYTF
TGTGCCAGCGCCCCAGGACAGGGGAGAGTGGGCTATGGCTACACCTTC
>TRBJ2-7|TRBV5-1|.|.
CASSSEADGSQSVYEQYF
TGCGCCAGCAGCTCGGAGGCGGACGGCTCGCAGAGTGTTTACGAGCAGTACTTC
>TRBJ2-5|TRBV30|.|.
CAWTTSRETQYF
TGTGCCTGGACAACCTCCCGGGAGACCCAGTACTTC
>TRBJ2-1|TRBV20-1|TRBD2|few
CSASFQREGHEQFF
TGCAGTGCTAGTTTCCAGCGGGAGGGCCACGAGCAGTTCTTC
>TRBJ1-1|TRBV10-3|.|once
CAISESGSLNTEAFF
TGTGCCATCAGTGAGTCGGGCAGTTTGAACACTGAAGCTTTCTTT
>TRBJ2-5|TRBV4-1|TRBD2|.
CASSQGTSGRASETQYF
TGCGCCAGCAGCCAAGGCACGAGCGGGAGGGCCTCGGAGACCCAGTACTTC
>TRBJ1-2|TRBV27|TRBD1|.
CASSPTTDRAGYTF
TGTGCCAGCAGTCCCACCACCGACAGGGCCGGCTACACCTTC
>TRBJ2-7|TRBV11-1|TRBD1|.
CASSLAGQASYEQYF
TGTGCCAGCAGCTTAGCCGGACAGGCCTCCTACGAGCAGTACTTC
>TRBJ1-1|TRBV29-1|TRBD1|.
CSVAGGPDRGPEAFF
TGCAGCGTCGCAGGAGGGCCCGACAGGGGCCCTGAAGCTTTCTTT
>TRBJ2-3|TRBV9|TRBD2|.
CASSVGGLGPDTQYF
TGTGCCAGCAGCGTAGGTGGACTAGGCCCAGATACGCAGTATTTT
>TRBJ2-5|TRBV11-3|.|.
CASSLGGRGLEETQYF
TGTGCCAGCAGCTTAGGAGGTAGGGGTCTGGAGGAGACCCAGTACTTC
>TRBJ1-5|TRBV7-2|.|.
CASSRGQYNQPQHF
TGTGCCAGCAGCCGCGGACAGTACAATCAGCCCCAGCATTTT
>TRBJ2-1|TRBV27|.|.
CASSPSQDEQFF
TGTGCCAGCAGCCCCAGCCAGGATGAGCAGTTCTTC
>TRBJ2-7|TRBV7-6|TRBD1|.
CASSLVLDRIPPEQYF
TGTGCCAGCAGCTTAGTTTTGGACAGGATACCGCCCGAGCAGTACTTC
>TRBJ2-1|TRBV28|.|.
CASSPGSIGGGRSSYNEQFF
TGTGCCAGCAGTCCCGGGAGTATAGGCGGGGGCCGAAGCTCCTACAATGAGCAGTTCTTC
>TRBJ2-1|TRBV29-1|TRBD2|.
CSVRGGIRTGEQFF
TGCAGCGTTCGGGGAGGGATCCGAACGGGTGAGCAGTTCTTC
>TRBJ2-7|TRBV3-1/TRBV3-2|.|.
CASSQERRTSSYEQYF
TGTGCCAGCAGCCAAGAACGACGGACAAGCTCCTACGAGCAGTACTTC
>TRBJ2-5|TRBV2|TRBD2|few
CASSEPGGRETQYF
TGTGCCAGCAGTGAACCAGGCGGGAGGGAGACCCAGTACTTC
>TRBJ1-4|TRBV28|TRBD1|.
CASSLWGDRGPGVNEKLFF
TGTGCCAGCAGTTTATGGGGGGACAGGGGGCCAGGCGTTAATGAAAAACTGTTTTTT
>TRBJ1-2|TRBV6-5|TRBD1|.
CASSSPGQGGGYTF
TGTGCCAGCAGTTCCCCGGGACAGGGGGGTGGCTACACCTTC
>TRBJ2-2|TRBV4-1|TRBD2|.
CASSQDLRLAGGTGELFF
TGCGCCAGCAGCCAAGATCTGAGGCTAGCGGGAGGCACCGGGGAGCTGTTTTTT
>TRBJ2-5|TRBV29-1|.|once
CSVLGNRGPQYF
TGCAGCGTTCTTGGTAACCGAGGGCCCCAGTACTTC
>TRBJ1-4|TRBV30|TRBD1|.
CAWATGANEKLFF
TGTGCCTGGGCGACAGGGGCTAATGAAAAACTGTTTTTT